One sample yielded the 2 T cell receptor beta chains listed below, sequenced in a study of cytomegalovirus exposure and HLA in healthy donors. 13 Jbeta primers and 60 Vbeta primers were used for the PCR. Some clones are missing from TCRdb's copy, which holds only in-frame ones; the method was immunoSEQ multiplex PCR. The sample consists of around 140,000 clones, roughly 79% of them appearing once. The sample comprised PBMCs. Receptors originate from a woman between 40 and 55 years old in good health and CMV-seronegative.

The chain recombines TRBV12-5 with TRBJ1-2; D call uncertain. The germline V and J ends were trimmed by 0 bases and 7 bases, with 15 bases remaining between them. The V gene's germline CDR1 is LGHNT and CDR2 FRNRAP. The CDR3 is 15 amino acids. The CDR3 sequence is CASGLVSRGSSGYTF. CDR3 nucleotide sequence: TGTGCTAGTGGTTTGGTATCTCGGGGTAGTAGTGGCTACACCTTC.

This clone was counted once. The rearrangement joins TRBV27 to TRBJ2-7; D is uncertain. The CDR3 consists of 13 residues. The ends were cut back, 3 bases at V and 0 bases at J, with 6 bases in the middle. Germline V gene sequence: CDR1 MNHEY, CDR2 SMNVEV (reference sequence). The CDR3 coding sequence is TGTGCCAGCAGTTTTAGGAGCTCCTACGAGCAGTACTTC. It specifies CASSFRSSYEQYF.